The clone carrying this T cell receptor (beta chain) was seen ten or more times. The antigen is unknown. This record belongs to a study of glioma-infiltrating T cells. Study-level points and caveats: Above-expected tissue-blood divergence occurred in all gliomas, most in low-grade ones. Very few CDR3 sequences were shared between tissue and blood.

This CDR3 is 16 amino acids long. Germline V gives CDR1 DFQATT, CDR2 SNEGSKA (reference sequence). V trimming: 0 bases; J trimming: 3 bases; junction bases outside the gene matches: 7. Using RNA template, CDR3s of TCR alpha and beta were amplified with iRepertoire arm-PCR. TCRdb redid the calling of the multiplex PCR reads with MiXCR, one entry per CDR3 protein. The sample records tens of thousands of distinct CDR3 sequences, roughly 37% being singletons. V and J are TRBV20-1 and TRBJ2-3; the match to TRBD2 covers 9 bases. Sample: glioma tissue, nonneoplastic brain tissue, or PBMCs (not recorded which). The receptor comes from a human donor with low-grade glioma or glioblastoma, undergoing nonglioma brain surgery, or in good health (not recorded which). The DNA for the CDR3 is TGCAGTGCTAGAGATTTGCGGGAGGGCAATACAGATACGCAGTATTTT. It codes for CSARDLREGNTDTQYF.